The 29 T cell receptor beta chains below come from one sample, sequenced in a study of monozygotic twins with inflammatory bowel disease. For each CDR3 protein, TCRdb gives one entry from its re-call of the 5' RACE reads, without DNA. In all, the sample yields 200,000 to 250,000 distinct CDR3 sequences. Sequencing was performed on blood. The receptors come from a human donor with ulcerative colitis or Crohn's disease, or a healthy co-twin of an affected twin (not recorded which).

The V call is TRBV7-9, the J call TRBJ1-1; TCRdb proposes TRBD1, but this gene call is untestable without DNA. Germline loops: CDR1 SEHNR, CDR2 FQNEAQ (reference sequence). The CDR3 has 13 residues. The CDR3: CAVQTGLNTEAFF.

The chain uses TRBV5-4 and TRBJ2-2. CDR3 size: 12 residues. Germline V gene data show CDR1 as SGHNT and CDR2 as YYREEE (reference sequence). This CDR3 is CASSSFGGELFF.

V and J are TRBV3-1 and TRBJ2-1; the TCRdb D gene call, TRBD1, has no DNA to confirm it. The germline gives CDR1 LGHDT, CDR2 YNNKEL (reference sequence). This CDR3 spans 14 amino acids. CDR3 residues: CASSQDWGHNEQFF.

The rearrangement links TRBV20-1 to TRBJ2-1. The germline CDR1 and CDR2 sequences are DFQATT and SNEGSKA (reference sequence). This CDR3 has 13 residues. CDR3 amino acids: CSARLSFGNEQFF.

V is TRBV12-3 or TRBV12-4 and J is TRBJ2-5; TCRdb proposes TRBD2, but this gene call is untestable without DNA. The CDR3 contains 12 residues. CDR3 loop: CASTFGSETQYF.

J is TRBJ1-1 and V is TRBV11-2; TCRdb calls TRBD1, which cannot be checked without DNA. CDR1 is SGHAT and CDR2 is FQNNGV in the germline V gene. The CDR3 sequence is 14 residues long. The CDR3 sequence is CASSLGQTNTEAFF.

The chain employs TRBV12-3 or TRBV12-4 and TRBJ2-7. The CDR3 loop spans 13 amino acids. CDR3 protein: CASSLSNFYEQYF.

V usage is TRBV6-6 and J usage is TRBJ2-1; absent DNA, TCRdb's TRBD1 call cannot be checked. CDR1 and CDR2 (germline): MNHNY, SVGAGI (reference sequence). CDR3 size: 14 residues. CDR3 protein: CASSRQVSYNEQFF.

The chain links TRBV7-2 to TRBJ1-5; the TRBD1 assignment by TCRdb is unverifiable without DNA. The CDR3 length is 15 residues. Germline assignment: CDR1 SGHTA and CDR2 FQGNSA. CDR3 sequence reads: CASSLTGGAGQPQHF.

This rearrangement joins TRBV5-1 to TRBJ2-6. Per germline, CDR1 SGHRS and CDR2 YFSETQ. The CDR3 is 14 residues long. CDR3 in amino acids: CASSFLAGANVLTF.

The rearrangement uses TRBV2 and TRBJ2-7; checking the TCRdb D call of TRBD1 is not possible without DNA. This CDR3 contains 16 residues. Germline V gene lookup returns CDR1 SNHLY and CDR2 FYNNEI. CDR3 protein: CASSEIGPRFSYEQYF.

The CDR3 loop reads CSARETWEAFF. The chain carries TRBV20-1 and TRBJ1-1. The germline V gene has CDR1 DFQATT and CDR2 SNEGSKA (reference sequence). CDR3 length: 11 amino acids.

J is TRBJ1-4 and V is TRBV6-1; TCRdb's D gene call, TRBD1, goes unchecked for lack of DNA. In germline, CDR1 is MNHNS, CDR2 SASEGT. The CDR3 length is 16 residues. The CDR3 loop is CASSQYNRGQGGKLFF.

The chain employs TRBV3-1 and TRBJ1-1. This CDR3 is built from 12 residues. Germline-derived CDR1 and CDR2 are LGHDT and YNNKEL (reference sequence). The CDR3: CASSQLGTEAFF.

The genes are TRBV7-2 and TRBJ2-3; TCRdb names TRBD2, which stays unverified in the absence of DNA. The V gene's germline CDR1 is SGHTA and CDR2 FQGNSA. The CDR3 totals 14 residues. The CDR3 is CASSFPRSTDTQYF.

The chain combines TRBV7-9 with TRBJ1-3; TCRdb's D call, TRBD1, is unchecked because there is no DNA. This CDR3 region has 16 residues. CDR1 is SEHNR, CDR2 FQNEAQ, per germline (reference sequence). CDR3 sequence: CASRPGQLISGNTIYF.

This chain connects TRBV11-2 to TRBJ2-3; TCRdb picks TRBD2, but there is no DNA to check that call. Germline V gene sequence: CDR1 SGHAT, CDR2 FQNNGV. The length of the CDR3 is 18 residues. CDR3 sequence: CASSLGVLAGGGGDTQYF.

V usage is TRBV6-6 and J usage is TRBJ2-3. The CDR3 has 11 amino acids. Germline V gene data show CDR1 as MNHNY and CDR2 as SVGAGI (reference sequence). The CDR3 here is CASSDTDTQYF.

This CDR3 is CASSRRVGFSADTQYF. The chain joins TRBV6-1 to TRBJ2-3; TCRdb indicates TRBD2, and absent DNA this call remains unverified. The CDR3 has 16 amino acids. Germline V lookup: CDR1 MNHNS, CDR2 SASEGT.

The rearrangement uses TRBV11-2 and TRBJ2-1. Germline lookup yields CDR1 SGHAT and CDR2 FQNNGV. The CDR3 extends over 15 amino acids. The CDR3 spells CASSLWNNVGNEQFF.

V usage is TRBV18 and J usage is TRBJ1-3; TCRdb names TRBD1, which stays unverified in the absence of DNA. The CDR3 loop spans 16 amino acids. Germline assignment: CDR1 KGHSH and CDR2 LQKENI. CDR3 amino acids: CASSQNRVADGNTIYF.

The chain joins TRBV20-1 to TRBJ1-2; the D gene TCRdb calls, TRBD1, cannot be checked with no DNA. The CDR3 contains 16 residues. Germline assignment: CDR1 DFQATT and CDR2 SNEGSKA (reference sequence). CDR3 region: CSAPLRREGPQGSYTF.

This CDR3 is CASSHLGEAFF. V usage is TRBV4-1 and J usage is TRBJ1-1. The CDR3 is 11 residues long. The germline CDR1 and CDR2 sequences are MGHRA and YSYEKL.

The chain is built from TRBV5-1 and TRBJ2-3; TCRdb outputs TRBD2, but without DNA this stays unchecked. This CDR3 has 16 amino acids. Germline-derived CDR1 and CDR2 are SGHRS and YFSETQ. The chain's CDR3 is CATSPSSGGPSDTQYF.

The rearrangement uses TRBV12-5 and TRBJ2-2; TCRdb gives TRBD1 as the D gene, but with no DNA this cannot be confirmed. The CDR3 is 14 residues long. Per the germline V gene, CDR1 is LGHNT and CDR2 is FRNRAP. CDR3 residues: CASGLSRGHGELFF.

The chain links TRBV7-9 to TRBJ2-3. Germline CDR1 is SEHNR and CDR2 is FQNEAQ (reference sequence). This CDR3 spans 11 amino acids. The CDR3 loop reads CASNKADTQYF.

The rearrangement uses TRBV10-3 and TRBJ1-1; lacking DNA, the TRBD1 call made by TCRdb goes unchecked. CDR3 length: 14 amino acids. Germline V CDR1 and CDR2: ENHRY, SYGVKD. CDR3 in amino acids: CAITPGQLNTEAFF.

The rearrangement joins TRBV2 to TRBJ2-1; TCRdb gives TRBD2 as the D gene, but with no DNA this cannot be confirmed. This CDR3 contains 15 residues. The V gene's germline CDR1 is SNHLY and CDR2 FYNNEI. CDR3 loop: CASSAYSGGNDEQFF.

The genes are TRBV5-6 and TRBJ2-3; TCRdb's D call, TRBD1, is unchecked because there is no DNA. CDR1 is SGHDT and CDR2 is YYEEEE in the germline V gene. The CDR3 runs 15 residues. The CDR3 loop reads CASSLDGGFVDTQYF.